The 27 T cell receptor beta chains presented below share a single source sample, sequenced in a study of blood T cells in healthy people across ages. A second about 7 to 12 cycle PCR used barcoded and J-beta primers. TCRdb independently ran MiXCR on the 5' RACE reads; one entry per CDR3 protein. The data show fewer than 900,000 distinct CDR3 sequences, approximately 39% seen once. The specimen was blood. The receptors were gathered from a woman aged 55 to 70 in good health.

Note on this clonotype: The junction and the germline gene differ at one end; a read error may be behind it. V gene TRBV9 combines with J gene TRBJ2-1; 9 bases agree with TRBD1. CDR3 length: 15 residues. Germline V CDR1 and CDR2: SGDLS, YYNGEE. In DNA form, the CDR3 reads TGTGCCTGCAGCGTTCGTCCCGGGACAGGGTATGAGCAGTTCTTC. Its protein product is CACSVRPGTGYEQFF.

This rearrangement joins TRBV29-1 to TRBJ2-1; 9 nucleotides line up with TRBD1. V gave up 6 bases and J gave up 3 bases; unmatched junction bases: 9. The CDR3 is 15 residues long. Germline lookup yields CDR1 SQVTM and CDR2 ANQGSEA. The DNA for the CDR3 is TGCAGCGTCGAGATCCGGGACAGGGACTACAATGAGCAGTTCTTC. Translation: CSVEIRDRDYNEQFF.

This clonotype was counted a few times. V gene TRBV6-1 combines with J gene TRBJ2-5; 10 nucleotides align to TRBD1. The CDR3 length is 14 residues. Trimming took 7 bases from V and 1 from J; bases not matched to a gene: 3. Germline lookup yields CDR1 MNHNS and CDR2 SASEGT. The CDR3 nucleotides are TGTGCCAGCATACGGGACAGGGGCCAAGAGACCCAGTACTTC. Its translation is CASIRDRGQETQYF.

This clonotype was counted between two and nine times. The V and J genes are TRBV5-6 and TRBJ2-1; TRBD2 is a possible D gene (5 bases). Germline V gene data show CDR1 as SGHDT and CDR2 as YYEEEE. V was trimmed by 4 bases and J by 3 bases, leaving 14 bases between them. CDR3 size: 15 residues. CDR3 DNA: TGTGCCAGCAGCCCTGCCCCGGGATTCTACAATGAGCAGTTCTTC. It is translated as CASSPAPGFYNEQFF.

This clonotype came up once. A read error is possible here, since a much larger clone lies one base away. The rearrangement uses TRBV7-2 and TRBJ2-5, with 8 bases that match TRBD1. J gave up 11 bases and V 5 bases, and 16 bases lay outside the gene matches. This CDR3 has 15 residues. The germline CDR1 and CDR2 sequences are SGHTA and FQGNSA. The DNA for the CDR3 is TGTGCCAGCAGCCCCCGATGGACAGGGAGAGGCGGGCAGTACTTC. Its protein is CASSPRWTGRGGQYF. Variable domain in full (rest from reference TRBV7-2 and TRBJ2-5): GAGVSQSPSNKVTEKGKDVELRCDPISGHTALYWYRQSLGQGLEFLIYFQGNSAPDKSGLPSDRFSAERTGGSVSTLTIQRTQQEDSAVYLCASSPRWTGRGGQYFGPGTRLLVL.

The rearrangement joins TRBV6-5 to TRBJ2-1; D may be TRBD2 (6 bases). This CDR3 contains 15 residues. V was shortened by 6 bases and J by 10 bases, with 22 bases between the two germline ends. Germline CDR1 is MNHEY and CDR2 is SVGAGI. CDR3 region: CASSPLRVGSREQFF. The CDR3, as DNA: TGTGCCAGCAGCCCCCTACGAGTCGGGAGTAGAGAGCAGTTCTTC.

This clonotype appeared a few times. The chain joins TRBV12-5 to TRBJ2-1; D uncertain. Germline-derived CDR1 and CDR2 are LGHNT and FRNRAP. V was clipped by 5 bases and J by 0 bases, with 17 bases between them. The CDR3 has 17 residues. CDR3 DNA sequence: TGTGCTAGTGGTCTGTCAATCGACACCAGCTCCTACAATGAGCAGTTCTTC. It yields the protein CASGLSIDTSSYNEQFF.

The chain employs TRBV5-6 and TRBJ1-2; D is ambiguous. Germline V gene sequence: CDR1 SGHDT, CDR2 YYEEEE. This CDR3 is 14 amino acids long. V lost 5 bases and J 4 bases, leaving 15 bases between the germline ends. The chain's CDR3 is CASRYRREPYGYTF. CDR3 DNA sequence: TGTGCCAGCAGATACAGACGAGAACCCTATGGCTACACCTTC.

Concerning this clonotype: A much larger clone lies one base from this, so it may be a read error. The rearrangement joins TRBV12-3 or TRBV12-4 to TRBJ2-1, with TRBD2 matching 14 bases. This CDR3 region has 18 residues. In DNA form, the CDR3 reads TGTGCCAGCAGTCCTGGACTAGCGGGGGGCCTCTCCTACAATGAGCGGTTCTTC. This gives the protein CASSPGLAGGLSYNERFF.

This clonotype was counted between two and nine times. The chain links TRBV10-3 to TRBJ2-1; TRBD2 matches 9 bases. Trimming cost V 7 bases and J 8 bases; bases outside gene matches: 3. The CDR3 length is 12 residues. Germline V gene data show CDR1 as ENHRY and CDR2 as SYGVKD. The CDR3 protein is CAIKGGGDEQFF. The DNA for the CDR3 is TGTGCCATCAAGGGCGGGGGGGATGAGCAGTTCTTC.

This clonotype was recorded a few times. J is TRBJ2-1 and V is TRBV20-1; no clear D. Trimming took 3 bases from V and 8 from J, leaving 17 bases between them. From germline, CDR1 is DFQATT and CDR2 SNEGSKA (reference sequence). The CDR3 consists of 14 residues. DNA of the CDR3: TGCAGTGCTAGTCCGGCTACAACTCGGGATGAGCAGTTCTTC. Protein product: CSASPATTRDEQFF.

The chain uses TRBV29-1 and TRBJ1-1, with 9 bases matching TRBD1. The ends lost 6 bases at V and 12 bases at J; junction bases unmatched: 8. This CDR3 contains 11 residues. From germline, CDR1 is SQVTM and CDR2 ANQGSEA. In nucleotides, the CDR3 is TGCAGCGTAGCGGACAGGGGTTCGTCTTTCTTT. Its translation is CSVADRGSSFF.

The chain recombines TRBV6-1 with TRBJ2-3; weak D call: TRBD2 (6 bases). Per germline, CDR1 MNHNS and CDR2 SASEGT. The CDR3 contains 14 residues. With 4 bases removed from V and 2 bases from J, the gap between germline ends came to 10 bases. The CDR3 coding sequence is TGTGCCAGCAGTGCGGGGGACTTCACAGATACGCAGTATTTT. As protein: CASSAGDFTDTQYF.

The chain recombines TRBV5-1 with TRBJ1-5; D remains unclear. CDR1 is SGHRS and CDR2 is YFSETQ in the germline V gene. Trimming removed 0 bases at V and 6 bases at J, with 13 bases between. The CDR3 is 15 amino acids. The CDR3 loop reads CASSLDNSGGQPQHF. The CDR3 DNA reads TGCGCCAGCAGCTTGGACAACAGCGGCGGTCAGCCCCAGCATTTT.

V is TRBV11-2 and J is TRBJ2-6; D perhaps matches TRBD2 (6 bases). V gave up 5 bases and J gave up 0 bases, with 14 bases separating them. Germline CDR1 and CDR2: SGHAT and FQNNGV. The CDR3 totals 17 residues. The CDR3 loop reads CASSLKAGVSGANVLTF. DNA for the CDR3: TGTGCCAGCAGCCTAAAAGCGGGTGTCTCTGGGGCCAACGTCCTGACTTTC.

This chain connects TRBV6-2 or TRBV6-3 to TRBJ2-1; perhaps TRBD1 as D (6 bases). This CDR3 spans 15 amino acids. V lost 4 bases and J lost 5, with 15 bases in between. From germline, CDR1 is MNHEY and CDR2 SVGEGT. CDR3 bases: TGTGCCAGCAGTTTCTTCACCGGGACAAACAATGAGCAGTTCTTC. Amino acids: CASSFFTGTNNEQFF.

This clonotype has at least ten counts. This chain links TRBV12-3 or TRBV12-4 with TRBJ2-1, with D possibly being TRBD1 (5 bases). V was cut by 3 bases and J by 4 bases, with 7 bases left in between. The CDR3 contains 13 residues. DNA for the CDR3: TGTGCCAGCAGTTTGGGGCAGTACAATGAGCAGTTCTTC. Protein product: CASSLGQYNEQFF.

In DNA form, the CDR3 reads TGTGCCAGCAGCTTAACGGGGGACAGGTCAGAGACCCAGTACTTC. Its protein is CASSLTGDRSETQYF. This chain joins TRBV7-3 and TRBJ2-7; 8 bases align to TRBD1. The assigned J gene may be wrong: the sequence end matches TRBJ2-5 better. The CDR3 has 15 amino acids. Looked up from germline, CDR1 is SGHTA and CDR2 is FQGTGA.

This chain connects TRBV18 to TRBJ2-4; tentatively, D is TRBD2 (7 bases). The DNA matches TRBJ2-7 better at its end, which makes the J call doubtful. This CDR3 contains 13 residues. Germline CDR1 is KGHSH and CDR2 is LQKENI. This CDR3 is CASSSGGLHEQYF. CDR3 coding DNA: TGTGCCAGCTCGTCGGGGGGCCTTCACGAGCAGTACTTC.

This chain links TRBV27 with TRBJ2-1; 13 nucleotides agree with TRBD2. The CDR3 totals 19 residues. CDR1 is MNHEY, CDR2 SMNVEV, per germline (reference sequence). The junction had 13 bases not matched to a gene; V was cut back by 4 bases and J by 4 bases. DNA of the CDR3: TGTGCCAGCAGTTCGACTAGCGGGAGGCCCGGCCCGGTATACAATGAGCAGTTCTTC. Protein sequence: CASSSTSGRPGPVYNEQFF.

This clonotype was counted at least ten times. CDR3 sequence (DNA): TGTGCCAGCAGAATAGCGGGAGGCGACGGGAATGAGCAGTTCTTC. Encoded protein: CASRIAGGDGNEQFF. V usage is TRBV6-2 or TRBV6-3 and J usage is TRBJ2-1, with 10 bases aligning to TRBD2. The ends lost 6 bases at V and 7 bases at J; junction bases unmatched: 9. Germline CDR1 MNHEY, CDR2 SVGEGT. The CDR3 is 15 amino acids.

The chain carries TRBV12-3 or TRBV12-4 and TRBJ1-4; tentatively, D is TRBD1 (5 bases). With 6 bases removed from V and 7 bases from J, the gap between germline ends came to 12 bases. This CDR3 has 13 residues. Here the CDR3 DNA reads TGTGCCAGCAGGATACAGGTGTCTGAAAAACTGTTTTTT. Translated, it gives CASRIQVSEKLFF.

The CDR3 sequence: CATSKGGSGANVLTF. DNA for the CDR3: TGTGCCACCAGTAAAGGGGGCTCTGGGGCCAACGTCCTGACTTTC. The J gene is TRBJ2-6, the V gene TRBV15, with D possibly being TRBD1 (6 bases). Germline V gene data show CDR1 as LNHNV and CDR2 as YYDKDF (reference sequence). Trimming pared 6 bases from V and 0 bases from J, leaving 9 bases between. CDR3 size: 15 residues.

The V gene is TRBV2, the J gene TRBJ1-1; D gene ambiguous. CDR1 is SNHLY, CDR2 FYNNEI, per germline. Trimming took off 6 bases at V and 1 base at J, with 6 bases between the two ends. This CDR3 is 12 amino acids long. The CDR3 nucleotides are TGTGCCAGCAGGGGCCCGAACACTGAAGCTTTCTTT. As protein: CASRGPNTEAFF.

This clonotype was counted only a few times. This sequence joins TRBV7-2 and TRBJ2-1; D unclear. The CDR3 length is 16 residues. Germline CDR1 is SGHTA and CDR2 is FQGNSA. V lost 1 base and J lost 8, with 18 bases in between. The CDR3 spells CASSLVVGLRTDEQFF. The CDR3 DNA reads as TGTGCCAGCAGCTTAGTAGTCGGCCTGCGGACGGATGAGCAGTTCTTC.

The J gene is TRBJ2-1, the V gene TRBV15; 9 bases fit TRBD2. This CDR3 has 15 residues. After removal of 3 bases from V and 3 bases from J, the junction contained 3 bases not matched to a gene. Germline V gives CDR1 LNHNV, CDR2 YYDKDF (reference sequence). CDR3: CATSRQTSGYNEQFF. As DNA, the CDR3 is TGTGCCACCAGCAGGCAGACTAGCGGCTACAATGAGCAGTTCTTC.

Remarks on this clonotype: This may arise from a read error, as a much more abundant clone is one base away. The chain employs TRBV4-1 and TRBJ2-5; D may match TRBD1 or TRBD2 (5 bases each). The end of the DNA aligns better with TRBJ2-7, so the J call may be wrong. Per the germline V gene, CDR1 is MGHRA and CDR2 is YSYEKL. The CDR3 has 13 amino acids. The CDR3 DNA sequence: TGCGCCAGCAGCGGGACCCGTTTAGACGAGCAGTACTTC. This sequence encodes CASSGTRLDEQYF.